The 3 T cell receptor beta chains in this list originate from one sample, sequenced in a study of OX40 agonist ivuxolimab in advanced cancers. Here immunoSEQ multiplex PCR was the method, and the copy in TCRdb shows in-frame clones only, minus some. The sample records 96,000 or so clones, approximately 80% being singletons. Sequencing used CD4+ or CD8+ T cells sorted from blood, obtained in a trial of the OX40 agonist ivuxolimab. These receptors were taken from an adult with an advanced solid tumor such as melanoma, head and neck, liver or kidney cancer.

This rearrangement joins TRBV9 to TRBJ2-1; D gene unclear. CDR3 length equals 14 residues. The V gene's germline CDR1 is SGDLS and CDR2 YYNGEE. V was pared by 0 bases and J by 6 bases, with 10 bases between. DNA of the CDR3: TGTGCCAGCAGCGTAGCTGTTAGCCCCAATGAGCAGTTCTTC. Its translation: CASSVAVSPNEQFF.

This chain uses TRBV4-2 with TRBJ2-3; D possibly corresponds to TRBD2 (6 bases). The CDR3 is made up of 17 amino acids. Per the germline V gene, CDR1 is LGHNA and CDR2 is YNFKEQ. The V end was cut by 0 bases, the J end by 1 base, with 14 bases between. The CDR3 coding sequence is TGTGCCAGCAGCCAAGAAGGGCCGGGAGTTGGCACAGATACGCAGTATTTT. It translates to CASSQEGPGVGTDTQYF.

The rearrangement uses TRBV6-5 and TRBJ1-1; 7 positions agree with TRBD1. Germline CDR1 reads MNHEY; CDR2 reads SVGAGI. CDR3 size: 14 residues. J lost 3 bases, V lost 8 bases, and 9 bases had no gene match. The CDR3 coding sequence is TGTGCCAGCGGTATAGACAGGGTTTACACTGAAGCTTTCTTT. Its protein product is CASGIDRVYTEAFF.